The 18 T cell receptor beta chains given below trace back to one sample, sequenced in a study of long-term antiretroviral therapy in people with HIV. Researchers ran immunoSEQ v3.0 at survey level. Here immunoSEQ multiplex PCR was the method, and the copy in TCRdb shows in-frame clones only, minus some. The table records about 39,000 clones, 86% of them present only once. The source was unsorted PBMCs, collected 1.2 years after starting antiretroviral therapy. The source is a woman between 50 and 59 years old with HIV.

The chain links TRBV4-2 to TRBJ2-7; a possible D gene is TRBD1 (6 bases). V was trimmed by 2 bases and J by 3 bases, leaving 17 bases between them. CDR1 and CDR2 from the germline V gene are LGHNA and YNFKEQ. CDR3 length: 16 amino acids. The CDR3 protein is CASSQTIQGSDYEQYF. CDR3 in DNA: TGTGCCAGCAGCCAAACCATACAGGGATCCGACTACGAGCAGTACTTC.

V gene TRBV18 combines with J gene TRBJ2-7; TRBD1 agrees at 8 bases. V was pared by 3 bases and J by 3 bases, with 4 bases of the junction left unmatched. The germline V gene has CDR1 KGHSH and CDR2 LQKENI. The CDR3 has 14 residues. This CDR3 is CASSPGQAYYEQYF. The CDR3 bases are TGTGCCAGCTCACCGGGACAGGCCTACTACGAGCAGTACTTC.

This chain uses TRBV12-5 with TRBJ1-2; D remains unclear. Trimming removed 0 bases at V and 2 bases at J, with 13 bases between. This CDR3 contains 16 residues. CDR1 is LGHNT and CDR2 is FRNRAP in the germline V gene. This CDR3 is CASGLVQLPGNYGYTF. In DNA form, the CDR3 reads TGTGCTAGTGGTTTGGTCCAGCTTCCGGGAAACTATGGCTACACCTTC. Full variable domain (missing parts from reference TRBV12-5 and TRBJ1-2): DARVTQTPRHKVTEMGQEVTMRCQPILGHNTVFWYRQTMMQGLELLAYFRNRAPLDDSGMPKDRFSAEMPDATLATLKIQPSEPRDSAVYFCASGLVQLPGNYGYTFGSGTRLTVV.

The rearrangement uses TRBV6-4 and TRBJ2-3; D is perhaps TRBD2 (7 bases). Germline CDR1 and CDR2: MRHNA and SNTAGT. This CDR3 region has 13 residues. Trimming left V 9 bases short and J 5 bases short, with 15 bases between. CDR3 sequence: CARRGGTGDTQYF. CDR3 coding DNA: TGTGCCAGGAGGGGGGGCACGGGAGATACGCAGTATTTT.

The chain combines TRBV4-2 with TRBJ2-1; 9 bases are a match to TRBD1. Germline CDR1 and CDR2: LGHNA and YNFKEQ. The CDR3 length is 17 residues. V was pared by 1 base and J by 5 bases, with 9 bases of the junction left unmatched. This chain's CDR3 is CASSQGRDRGFHNEQFF. DNA for the CDR3: TGTGCCAGCAGCCAAGGGAGAGACAGGGGGTTTCACAATGAGCAGTTCTTC.

The V call is TRBV18, the J call TRBJ2-5; 12 nucleotides align to TRBD2. This CDR3 has 16 amino acids. Unmatched junction bases numbered 12, after V lost 8 bases and J lost 5 bases. Looked up from germline, CDR1 is KGHSH and CDR2 is LQKENI. The CDR3 is CASRELAGGFRETQYF. CDR3 coding DNA: TGTGCCAGCCGGGAACTAGCGGGGGGCTTCCGTGAGACCCAGTACTTC.

The chain is built from TRBV4-3 and TRBJ2-7, with 11 bases matching TRBD1. The CDR3 is made up of 17 amino acids. In germline, CDR1 is LGHNA, CDR2 YSLEER. Trimming cost V 0 bases and J 3 bases; bases outside gene matches: 7. The CDR3 nucleotides are TGCGCCAGCAGCCAAGAAGAGGGGGACAGGGGGGGCTACGAGCAGTACTTC. Protein sequence: CASSQEEGDRGGYEQYF.

V is TRBV19 and J is TRBJ1-4; 10 bases map to TRBD1. CDR1 is LNHDA and CDR2 is SQIVND in the germline V gene (reference sequence). CDR3 length: 16 residues. Losses at the gene ends were 4 bases for V and 2 bases for J; bases not matched to a gene: 4. CDR3 sequence reads: CASSTGQGETNEKLFF. The DNA for the CDR3 is TGTGCCAGTAGTACCGGACAGGGGGAGACTAATGAAAAACTGTTTTTT. The variable domain in full, with the rest retrieved from reference TRBV19 and TRBJ1-4, is DGGITQSPKYLFRKEGQNVTLSCEQNLNHDAMYWYRQDPGQGLRLIYYSQIVNDFQKGDIAEGYSVSREKKESFPLTVTSAQKNPTAFYLCASSTGQGETNEKLFFGSGTQLSVL.

CDR3 residues: CASSFYRVGEQPQHF. The CDR3 bases are TGTGCCAGCAGTTTTTACAGGGTGGGCGAGCAGCCCCAGCATTTT. The chain carries TRBV6-1 and TRBJ1-5; maybe TRBD1 (6 bases). The germline gives CDR1 MNHNS, CDR2 SASEGT. CDR3 length equals 15 residues. Trimming stripped 5 bases from V and 7 bases from J, with 18 bases between.

This rearrangement joins TRBV6-6 to TRBJ2-7, with D uncertain. The CDR3 runs to 13 residues. V lost 0 bases, J lost 5 bases, and 8 bases lay in between. The germline CDR1 and CDR2 sequences are MNHNY and SVGAGI (reference sequence). The CDR3 protein is CASSYSTGDEQYF. The CDR3 nucleotides read TGTGCCAGCAGTTACTCTACTGGGGACGAGCAGTACTTC.

This clone was found a few times. The V and J genes are TRBV19 and TRBJ1-1; D is perhaps TRBD1 (5 bases). This CDR3 is 13 amino acids long. The V end lost 6 bases, the J end lost 1 base, and 9 bases lay between the germline ends. Per the germline V gene, CDR1 is LNHDA and CDR2 is SQIVND (reference sequence). Written as DNA, the CDR3 is TGTGCCAGTAGCTTCACAGGGAACACTGAAGCTTTCTTT. Its translation is CASSFTGNTEAFF.

The chain joins TRBV5-1 to TRBJ1-2; D is unclear. Deletions cut 1 base from V and 4 bases from J, with 14 bases between. CDR3 length: 15 residues. Per the germline V gene, CDR1 is SGHRS and CDR2 is YFSETQ. The CDR3, as DNA: TGCGCCAGCAGCTTGAGGCCGGGTCCGGGCTATGGCTACACCTTC. It is translated as CASSLRPGPGYGYTF.

V and J are TRBV15 and TRBJ2-6; D unclear. CDR3 length equals 19 residues. V was pared by 0 bases and J by 0 bases, with 15 bases between. Per the germline V gene, CDR1 is LNHNV and CDR2 is YYDKDF (reference sequence). This CDR3 reads CATSRDLPGVSSGANVLTF. CDR3 in DNA: TGTGCCACCAGCAGAGATCTGCCAGGAGTATCCTCTGGGGCCAACGTCCTGACTTTC.

This clone has only a few counts. DNA for the CDR3: TGTGCCTGGGGGGGACCGGGACAGATACTCCACTTT. Residues: CAWGGPGQILHF. V gene TRBV30 combines with J gene TRBJ1-6; 7 nucleotides match TRBD1. From germline, CDR1 is GTSNPN and CDR2 SVGIG (reference sequence). The J segment lost 16 bases and the V segment lost 5 bases, leaving 11 bases of the junction unmatched. The CDR3 spans 12 residues.

The gene calls are TRBV10-2 and TRBJ2-5; the D gene is possibly TRBD1 (6 bases). CDR1 and CDR2 from the germline V gene are WSHSY and SAAADI. The CDR3 has 13 residues. V lost 6 bases to trimming and J lost 5 bases, with 13 bases between them. Here the CDR3 DNA reads TGCGCCAGCAGGGCCGGACAGACGGAGACCCAGTACTTC. Its translation: CASRAGQTETQYF.

V usage is TRBV5-8 and J usage is TRBJ2-7; 12 positions agree with TRBD1. Germline V lookup: CDR1 SGHTS, CDR2 YDEGEE. This CDR3 has 15 residues. V trimming: 6 bases; J trimming: 4 bases; junction bases outside the gene matches: 8. Here the CDR3 DNA reads TGTGCCAGCACCAGGGGGGACAGGGGGCCGTACGAGCAGTACTTC. This gives the protein CASTRGDRGPYEQYF.

This clone was recorded only once. This rearrangement joins TRBV7-2 to TRBJ1-5; maybe TRBD1 (6 bases). The V gene's germline CDR1 is SGHTA and CDR2 FQGNSA. This CDR3 has 17 amino acids. V was pared by 2 bases and J by 0 bases, with 14 bases between. This chain's CDR3 is CASSLRGTAYSNQPQHF. The CDR3 DNA reads TGTGCCAGCAGCTTAAGGGGGACGGCCTATAGCAATCAGCCCCAGCATTTT.

This chain joins TRBV19 and TRBJ2-2; tentative D call: TRBD1 (6 bases). Germline V gives CDR1 LNHDA, CDR2 SQIVND (reference sequence). Trimming cost V 5 bases and J 2 bases, with 9 bases left between them. The CDR3 consists of 14 residues. As DNA, the CDR3 is TGTGCCAGTAGTTCGGGACAAAACACCGGGGAGCTGTTTTTT. Translating gives CASSSGQNTGELFF.